The rows below give T cell receptor beta chains drawn from one sample of a study of identical twins' blood T cells. TCRdb recomputed calls from the 5' RACE reads with MiXCR, one row per CDR3 protein. In the table there are hundreds of thousands of distinct CDR3 sequences, over 25% of which are singletons. The sequencing input was PBMCs. The receptors originated from a woman aged 18 to 55 in good health. Both conserved end residues are part of each CDR3. D genes are given only for firm matches. Expanded clones get a size class; other rows say once, few or many, or leave the size out.

j_call	v_call	d_call	clone_size	cdr3_nt	cdr3_aa
TRBJ2-1	TRBV9	.	.	TGTGCCAGCAGCCTCCTCCCTAGCGCGAGCTCCTACAATGAGCAGTTCTTC	CASSLLPSASSYNEQFF
TRBJ2-3	TRBV5-6	TRBD1	.	TGTGCCAGCAGCACCCCCTCGACAGGGGACACAGATACGCAGTATTTT	CASSTPSTGDTDTQYF
TRBJ2-2	TRBV12-3/TRBV12-4	.	.	TGTGCCAGCAGTTTAACGGGGGGCCTACGGGCCGGGGAGCTGTTTTTT	CASSLTGGLRAGELFF
TRBJ1-1	TRBV2	TRBD1	many	TGTGCCAGCAGTGACCTCCGGACAGGGGAAGCTTTCTTT	CASSDLRTGEAFF
TRBJ1-2	TRBV19	.	many	TGTGCCAGTAGTCGCGGCAGTGTCTACTCTAACTATGGCTACACCTTC	CASSRGSVYSNYGYTF
TRBJ1-4	TRBV20-1	.	.	TGCAGTGCTGTACTGAGGGGGTGGAATGAAAAACTGTTTTTT	CSAVLRGWNEKLFF
TRBJ2-1	TRBV12-5	.	.	TGTGCTTCGGCCCCGGAGTACAATGAGCAGCTCTTC	CASAPEYNEQLF
TRBJ2-2	TRBV3-1	.	.	TGTGCCAGCAGCCAAGAAATCACCGGGGAGCTGTTTTTT	CASSQEITGELFF
TRBJ1-5	TRBV20-1	.	.	TGCAGTGCCGGCTCCGGCAATCAGCCCCAGCATTTT	CSAGSGNQPQHF
TRBJ1-5	TRBV10-3	.	.	TGTGCCATCAGCCCTTACGGACGGCCCTATAGCAATCAGCCCCAGCATTTT	CAISPYGRPYSNQPQHF
TRBJ1-1	TRBV15	.	.	TGTGCCACCAGCAGGTCCCAGAACACTGAAGCTTTCTTT	CATSRSQNTEAFF
TRBJ2-3	TRBV12-3/TRBV12-4	.	.	TGTGCCAACAGTGCCCGGACATTCCTTACAGATACGCAGTATTTT	CANSARTFLTDTQYF
TRBJ1-2	TRBV29-1	TRBD1	many	TGCAGCGTTGAAGACCGACGGACAGGGGCCCTCCACTATGGCTACACCTTC	CSVEDRRTGALHYGYTF
TRBJ2-2	TRBV9	.	few	TGTGCCAGCAGCGTAGGGGCCACCGGGGAGCTGTTTTTT	CASSVGATGELFF
TRBJ2-1	TRBV5-8	.	few	TGTGCCAGCGCCCCTGGTCGGGGGGCGTACAATGAGCAGTTCTTC	CASAPGRGAYNEQFF
TRBJ1-1	TRBV2	.	.	TGTGCCAGCTTCAGGGCGATGAACACTGAAGCTTTCTTT	CASFRAMNTEAFF
TRBJ1-2	TRBV12-3/TRBV12-4	.	.	TGTGCCAGCACTCCCAGGGTTCAGGGTTTTGGCTACACCTTC	CASTPRVQGFGYTF
TRBJ1-1	TRBV20-1	.	.	TGCAGTGCTCTGGACAAGAACACTGAAGCTTTCTTT	CSALDKNTEAFF